One and the same sample provided the 15 T cell receptor beta chains below, sequenced in a study of T cell responses to AZD1222 COVID-19 vaccine. Clones were read by immunoSEQ multiplex PCR, and TCRdb kept only the in-frame ones, dropping some. The repertoire holds around 110,000 clones, with approximately 83% as singletons. This material consisted of peripheral blood, taken on day 0 of MenACWY control vaccination. All receptors derive from an adult in good health.

CDR3 residues: CASSFFGQGGGQYF. The CDR3, as DNA: TGCGCCAGCAGCTTTTTCGGACAGGGGGGCGGGCAGTACTTC. The chain recombines TRBV5-1 with TRBJ2-7, with TRBD1 matching 10 bases. The CDR3 has 14 residues. Germline V gene lookup returns CDR1 SGHRS and CDR2 YFSETQ. V lost 2 bases and J lost 9; bases outside the gene matches: 8. The variable domain in full, with the rest retrieved from reference TRBV5-1 and TRBJ2-7, is KAGVTQTPRYLIKTRGQQVTLSCSPISGHRSVSWYQQTPGQGLQFLFEYFSETQRNKGNFPGRFSGRQFSNSRSEMNVSTLELGDSALYLCASSFFGQGGGQYFGPGTRLTVT.

Of note for this clone: Other DNA sequences in this sample translate to the same CDR3. This chain connects TRBV28 to TRBJ1-5; D perhaps matches TRBD1 (5 bases). The CDR3 runs 15 residues. Trimming took off 3 bases at V and 1 base at J, with 10 bases between the two ends. Germline CDR1 is MDHEN and CDR2 is SYDVKM. CDR3 sequence reads: CASSLPGGSNQPQHF. In DNA, the CDR3 is TGTGCCAGCAGTTTGCCCGGGGGGAGCAATCAGCCCCAGCATTTT.

This clone was seen a few times. This chain connects TRBV30 to TRBJ1-3; D gene uncertain. V lost 5 bases, J lost 2 bases, and 13 bases lay in between. Germline CDR1 and CDR2: GTSNPN and SVGIG (reference sequence). The CDR3 has 14 amino acids. The CDR3 protein is CAWSRWAAGNTIYF. Here the CDR3 DNA reads TGTGCCTGGTCGCGCTGGGCAGCTGGAAACACCATATATTTT.

The gene calls are TRBV10-3 and TRBJ1-2, with 10 bases lining up with TRBD1. Germline V gives CDR1 ENHRY, CDR2 SYGVKD. CDR3 length: 14 amino acids. V was pared by 2 bases and J by 4 bases, with 1 base of the junction left unmatched. CDR3 protein: CAISERTGGYGYTF. The DNA for the CDR3 is TGTGCCATCAGTGAGCGGACAGGGGGCTATGGCTACACCTTC.

This clone was observed a handful of times. The rearrangement uses TRBV28 and TRBJ1-5; a possible D gene is TRBD1 (5 bases). From germline, CDR1 is MDHEN and CDR2 SYDVKM. This CDR3 spans 14 amino acids. The ends were cut back, 5 bases at V and 0 bases at J, with 8 bases in the middle. The chain's CDR3 is CASSRGGSNQPQHF. The CDR3 nucleotides read TGTGCCAGCAGTCGCGGGGGTAGCAATCAGCCCCAGCATTTT.

The J gene is TRBJ1-2, the V gene TRBV29-1, with no clear D. CDR1 and CDR2 (germline): SQVTM, ANQGSEA. The CDR3 extends over 13 amino acids. Between the trimmed V and J ends, which lost 5 bases and 5 bases, there was a span of 15 bases. For the CDR3, the DNA is TGCAGCGTTAAGGTGGCCGTGGGATATGGCTACACCTTC. It codes for CSVKVAVGYGYTF.

The table lists this clone with a count of one. V and J are TRBV4-2 and TRBJ2-3; 8 nucleotides match TRBD1. The CDR3 is made up of 15 amino acids. CDR1 and CDR2 from the germline V gene are LGHNA and YNFKEQ. V lost 0 bases, J lost 4 bases, and 3 bases stayed unmatched. The CDR3 nucleotides read TGTGCCAGCAGCCAAGATCCAGGGGGCGCAGATACGCAGTATTTT. Translating it yields CASSQDPGGADTQYF.

This clone is a singleton in its sample. J is TRBJ1-2 and V is TRBV4-1; D is perhaps TRBD1 (5 bases). The ends were cut back, 0 bases at V and 12 bases at J, with 14 bases in the middle. The CDR3 has 13 residues. Germline V gene data show CDR1 as MGHRA and CDR2 as YSYEKL. The CDR3 region is CASSQDFGQGHTF. In nucleotides, the CDR3 is TGCGCCAGCAGCCAAGATTTTGGCCAGGGACACACCTTC.

This chain links TRBV12-3 or TRBV12-4 with TRBJ2-5; 7 nucleotides line up with TRBD1. V lost 7 bases and J lost 1; bases outside the gene matches: 3. The CDR3 consists of 13 residues. In nucleotides, the CDR3 is TGTGCCAGCACTCGGGACAGCCAAGAGACCCAGTACTTC. The encoded protein is CASTRDSQETQYF.

The chain links TRBV6-5 to TRBJ1-1; D not certain. The germline gives CDR1 MNHEY, CDR2 SVGAGI. The CDR3 is 15 amino acids. V was shortened by 2 bases and J by 0 bases, with 10 bases between the two germline ends. This CDR3 is CASSYPPPMNTEAFF. As DNA, the CDR3 is TGTGCCAGCAGTTACCCGCCACCGATGAACACTGAAGCTTTCTTT.

V gene TRBV20-1 combines with J gene TRBJ2-3; D unresolved. Trimming took 1 base from V and 5 from J, leaving 4 bases between them. Germline CDR1 DFQATT, CDR2 SNEGSKA (reference sequence). The CDR3 has 11 amino acids. The CDR3 DNA follows: TGCAGTGCTAGAGTTCAAGATACGCAGTATTTT. Amino acids: CSARVQDTQYF.

V is TRBV18 and J is TRBJ1-4; 10 bases are shared with TRBD1. Germline V CDR1 and CDR2: KGHSH, LQKENI. Trimming cost V 3 bases and J 7 bases; bases outside gene matches: 2. There are 14 residues in the CDR3. CDR3: CASSPGQGPEKLFF. The CDR3 nucleotides read TGTGCCAGCTCACCGGGACAGGGGCCTGAAAAACTGTTTTTT.

This clone has a handful of counts. This rearrangement joins TRBV5-8 to TRBJ1-1; 8 bases line up with TRBD1. Germline loops: CDR1 SGHTS, CDR2 YDEGEE. The J segment lost 1 base and the V segment lost 4 bases, leaving 6 bases of the junction unmatched. This CDR3 region has 15 residues. Written as DNA, the CDR3 is TGTGCCAGCAGCCCATGGACAGGGCGGAACACTGAAGCTTTCTTT. Translating gives CASSPWTGRNTEAFF.

This clone has a single count. The V call is TRBV4-3, the J call TRBJ1-1; a weak D match, TRBD1 (5 bases). Germline CDR1 LGHNA, CDR2 YSLEER. The CDR3 runs to 16 residues. Trimming shortened V by 3 bases and J by 8 bases, and 22 bases separated the two germline ends. The CDR3 loop reads CASSHDSMGPSGEAFF. For the CDR3, the DNA is TGCGCCAGCAGCCATGATTCTATGGGACCGAGTGGCGAAGCTTTCTTT.

The chain employs TRBV28 and TRBJ2-5, with a possible D match to TRBD1 (6 bases). The germline V gene has CDR1 MDHEN and CDR2 SYDVKM. Trimming took 3 bases from V and 8 from J, leaving 16 bases between them. The CDR3 is made up of 14 amino acids. CDR3 nucleotides: TGTGCCAGCAGTTTGAGGACAGTTCGGAAAACCCAGTACTTC. It yields the protein CASSLRTVRKTQYF. The variable domain in full, completed from reference TRBV28 and TRBJ2-5, reads DVKVTQSSRYLVKRTGEKVFLECVQDMDHENMFWYRQDPGLGLRLIYFSYDVKMKEKGDIPEGYSVSREKKERFSLILESASTNQTSMYLCASSLRTVRKTQYFGPGTRLLVL.